The T cell receptor beta chain under discussion was sequenced for a study of T-cell reconstitution after alpha-beta-depleted transplantation in children. Preparation of the TCRbeta library involved a method that used unique molecular identifiers. TCRdb reanalysed the PCR reads using MiXCR and keeps one entry per CDR3 protein. The repertoire holds over 300,000 distinct CDR3 sequences, 10% seen once, with 2% to 3% in the top ten. This CDR3 has 15 amino acids. Germline V lookup: CDR1 SGHRS, CDR2 YFSETQ. V gave up 3 bases and J gave up 0 bases, with 12 bases separating them. This clonotype was observed at least ten times.

The sequenced sample was PBMCs from the stem cell graft donor, obtained from the stem cell graft. The chain joins TRBV5-1 to TRBJ2-5; D possibly corresponds to TRBD1 (6 bases). This clonotype was obtained from a human donor who donated a stem cell graft to a child with acute lymphoblastic leukemia. The CDR3 nucleotides read TGCGCCAGCAGCTCCGGACAGCGGTACCAAGAGACCCAGTACTTC. It yields the protein CASSSGQRYQETQYF.